The entry below gives a single TCR beta chain sequence along with its context. Its matching antigen is unknown. This sample was included in a study of PD-1 blockade in mismatch repair-deficient tumors. Study details: Patients had around 12 mismatch repair-deficient cancer types, all previously treated and progressing.

Broader study findings: Tumor-resident clones, often undetectable pretreatment in blood, expanded then contracted after pembrolizumab.

Some clones are missing from TCRdb's copy, which holds only in-frame ones; the method was immunoSEQ multiplex PCR. The repertoire includes some 100,000 clones, 82% of them detected once, and about 6.3% sits in the top ten. The origin of this receptor is an adult with mismatch repair-deficient cancer. Sequencing used peripheral blood, obtained less than 37 weeks after starting pembrolizumab.

The CDR3, as DNA: TGTGCCAGCAGCTATCGACAGGTTGCTGGGGCCAACGTCCTGACTTTC. Its protein product is CASSYRQVAGANVLTF. The chain has TRBV7-9 and TRBJ2-6, with D perhaps matching TRBD1 (6 bases). Germline V gene lookup returns CDR1 SEHNR and CDR2 FQNEAQ (reference sequence). The CDR3 has 16 amino acids. Deletions cut 4 bases from V and 2 bases from J, with 12 bases between.